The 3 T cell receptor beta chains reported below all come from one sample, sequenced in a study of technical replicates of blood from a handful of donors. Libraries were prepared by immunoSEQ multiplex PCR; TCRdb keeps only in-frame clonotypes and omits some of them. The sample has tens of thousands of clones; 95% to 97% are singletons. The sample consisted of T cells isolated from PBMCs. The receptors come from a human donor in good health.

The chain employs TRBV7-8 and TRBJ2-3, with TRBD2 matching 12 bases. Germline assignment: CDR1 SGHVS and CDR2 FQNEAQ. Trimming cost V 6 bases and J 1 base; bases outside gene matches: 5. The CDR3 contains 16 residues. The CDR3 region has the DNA TGTGCCAGCAGGACTAGCGGGAGCCTCGGCACAGATACGCAGTATTTT. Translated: CASRTSGSLGTDTQYF.

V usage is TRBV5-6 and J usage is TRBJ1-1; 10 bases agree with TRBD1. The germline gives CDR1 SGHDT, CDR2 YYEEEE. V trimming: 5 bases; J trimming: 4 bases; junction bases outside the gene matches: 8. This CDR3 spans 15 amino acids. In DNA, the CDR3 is TGTGCCAGCAGTTACACCGGGACAGGGGCCACTGAAGCTTTCTTT. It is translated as CASSYTGTGATEAFF.

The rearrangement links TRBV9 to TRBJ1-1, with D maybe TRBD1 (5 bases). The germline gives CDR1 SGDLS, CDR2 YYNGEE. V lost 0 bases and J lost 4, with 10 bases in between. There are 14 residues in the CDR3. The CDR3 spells CASSVGGGSTEAFF. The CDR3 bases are TGTGCCAGCAGCGTAGGGGGCGGGAGCACTGAAGCTTTCTTT.